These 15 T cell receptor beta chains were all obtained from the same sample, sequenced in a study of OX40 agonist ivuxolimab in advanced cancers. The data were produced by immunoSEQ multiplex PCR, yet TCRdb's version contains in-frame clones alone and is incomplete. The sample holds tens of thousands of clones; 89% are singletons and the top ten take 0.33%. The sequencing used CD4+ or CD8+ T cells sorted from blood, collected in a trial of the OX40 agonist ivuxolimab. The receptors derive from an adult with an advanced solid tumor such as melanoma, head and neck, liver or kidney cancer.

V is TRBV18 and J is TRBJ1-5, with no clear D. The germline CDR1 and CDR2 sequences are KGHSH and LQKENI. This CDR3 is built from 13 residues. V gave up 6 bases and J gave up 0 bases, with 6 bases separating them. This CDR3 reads CASSGYSNQPQHF. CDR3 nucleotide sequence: TGTGCCAGCTCCGGTTATAGCAATCAGCCCCAGCATTTT. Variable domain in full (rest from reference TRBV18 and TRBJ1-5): NAGVMQNPRHLVRRRGQEARLRCSPMKGHSHVYWYRQLPEEGLKFMVYLQKENIIDESGMPKERFSAEFPKEGPSILRIQQVVRGDSAAYFCASSGYSNQPQHFGDGTRLSIL.

The CDR3 bases are TGTGCCACCAGCAGAGATCGGTCAGCACAGGGGGAAGGGACCTACGAGCAGTACTTC. It translates to CATSRDRSAQGEGTYEQYF. The chain recombines TRBV15 with TRBJ2-7; 8 nucleotides line up with TRBD1. The CDR3 loop spans 19 amino acids. The V and J ends lost 0 bases and 2 bases, in that order; junction bases with no gene match: 15. Germline V CDR1 and CDR2: LNHNV, YYDKDF (reference sequence).

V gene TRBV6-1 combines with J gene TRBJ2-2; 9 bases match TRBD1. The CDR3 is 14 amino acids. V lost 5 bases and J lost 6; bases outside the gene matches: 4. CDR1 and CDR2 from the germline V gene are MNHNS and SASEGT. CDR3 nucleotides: TGTGCCAGCAGTAAGGACAGGGGCTCCGGGGAGCTGTTTTTT. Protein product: CASSKDRGSGELFF.

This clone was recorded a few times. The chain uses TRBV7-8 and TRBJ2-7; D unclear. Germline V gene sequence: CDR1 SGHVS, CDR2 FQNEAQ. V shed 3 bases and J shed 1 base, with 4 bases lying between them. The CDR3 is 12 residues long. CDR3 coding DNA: TGTGCCAGCAGCTTCAATTCCTACGAGCAGTACTTC. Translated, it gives CASSFNSYEQYF. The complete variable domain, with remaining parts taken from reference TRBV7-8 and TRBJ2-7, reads GAGVSQSPRYKVAKRGQDVALRCDPISGHVSLFWYQQALGQGPEFLTYFQNEAQLDKSGLPSDRFFAERPEGSVSTLKIQRTQQEDSAVYLCASSFNSYEQYFGPGTRLTVT.

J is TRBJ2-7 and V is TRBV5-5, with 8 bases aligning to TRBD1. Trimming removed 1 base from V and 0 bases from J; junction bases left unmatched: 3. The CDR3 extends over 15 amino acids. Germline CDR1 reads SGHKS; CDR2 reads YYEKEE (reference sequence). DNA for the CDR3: TGTGCCAGCAGCTTGATCACAGGGGGCTCCTACGAGCAGTACTTC. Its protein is CASSLITGGSYEQYF.

CDR3 region: CASSSGTGDLRGYTF. CDR3 coding DNA: TGTGCCAGCAGTTCCGGGACAGGAGATCTGAGGGGCTACACCTTC. This sequence joins TRBV6-5 and TRBJ1-2; 8 nucleotides line up with TRBD1. With V trimmed by 4 bases and J by 8 bases, 12 bases remained unmatched. The CDR3 consists of 15 residues. Germline V gene data show CDR1 as MNHEY and CDR2 as SVGAGI.

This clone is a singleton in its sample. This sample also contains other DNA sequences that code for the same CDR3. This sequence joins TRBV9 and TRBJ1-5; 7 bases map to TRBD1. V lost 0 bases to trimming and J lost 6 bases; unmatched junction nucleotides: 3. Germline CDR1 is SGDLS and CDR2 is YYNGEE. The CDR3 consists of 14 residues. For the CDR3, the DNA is TGTGCCAGCAGCGTAGGACAGGGCGGTCAGCCCCAGCATTTT. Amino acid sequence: CASSVGQGGQPQHF.

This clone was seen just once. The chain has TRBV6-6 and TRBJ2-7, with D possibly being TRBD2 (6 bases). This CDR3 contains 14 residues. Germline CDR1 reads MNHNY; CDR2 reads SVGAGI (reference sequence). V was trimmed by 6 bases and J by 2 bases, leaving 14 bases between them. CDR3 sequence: CASRTASDPYEQYF. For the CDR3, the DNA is TGTGCCAGCAGAACTGCTAGCGACCCCTACGAGCAGTACTTC.

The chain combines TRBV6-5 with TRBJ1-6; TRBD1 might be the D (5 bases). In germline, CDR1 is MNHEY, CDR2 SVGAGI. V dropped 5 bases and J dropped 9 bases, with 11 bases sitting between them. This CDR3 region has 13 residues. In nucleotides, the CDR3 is TGTGCCAGCAGTCGGGACCGGGGTTCACCCCTCCACTTT. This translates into CASSRDRGSPLHF.

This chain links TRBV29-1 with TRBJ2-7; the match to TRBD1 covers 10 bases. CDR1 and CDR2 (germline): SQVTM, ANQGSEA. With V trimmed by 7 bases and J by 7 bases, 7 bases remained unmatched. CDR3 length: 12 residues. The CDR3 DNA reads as TGCAGCGGGGGGGACAGGGGCGGTGAGCAGTACTTC. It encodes CSGGDRGGEQYF.

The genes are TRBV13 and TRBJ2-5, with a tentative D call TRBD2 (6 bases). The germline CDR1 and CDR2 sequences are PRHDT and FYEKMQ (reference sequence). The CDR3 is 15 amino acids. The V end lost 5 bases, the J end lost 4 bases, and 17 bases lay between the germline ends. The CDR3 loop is CASSPASGGRETQYF. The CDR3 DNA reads TGTGCCAGCAGCCCCGCCAGTGGAGGGCGAGAGACCCAGTACTTC.

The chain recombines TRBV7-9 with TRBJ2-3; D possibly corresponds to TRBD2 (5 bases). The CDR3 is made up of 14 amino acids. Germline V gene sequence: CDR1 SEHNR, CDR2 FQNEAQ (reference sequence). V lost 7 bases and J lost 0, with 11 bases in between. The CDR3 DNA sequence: TGTGCCAGCATCCATCGGGGTAGCACAGATACGCAGTATTTT. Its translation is CASIHRGSTDTQYF.

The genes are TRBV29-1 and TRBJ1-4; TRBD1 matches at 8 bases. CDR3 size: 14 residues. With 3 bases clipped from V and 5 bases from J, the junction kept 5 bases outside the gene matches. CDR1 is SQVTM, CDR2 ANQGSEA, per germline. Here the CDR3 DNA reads TGCAGCGTTGAGTTGGGACAGGAAAATGAAAAACTGTTTTTT. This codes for CSVELGQENEKLFF. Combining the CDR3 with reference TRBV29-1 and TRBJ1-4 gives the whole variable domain SAVISQKPSRDICQRGTSLTIQCQVDSQVTMMFWYRQQPGQSLTLIATANQGSEATYESGFVIDKFPISRPNLTFSTLTVSNMSPEDSSIYLCSVELGQENEKLFFGSGTQLSVL.

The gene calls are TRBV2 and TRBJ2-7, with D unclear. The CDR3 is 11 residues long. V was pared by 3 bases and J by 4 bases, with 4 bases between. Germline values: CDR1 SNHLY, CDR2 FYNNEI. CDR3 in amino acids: CASSEGYEQYF. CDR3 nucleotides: TGTGCCAGCAGTGAGGGATACGAGCAGTACTTC.

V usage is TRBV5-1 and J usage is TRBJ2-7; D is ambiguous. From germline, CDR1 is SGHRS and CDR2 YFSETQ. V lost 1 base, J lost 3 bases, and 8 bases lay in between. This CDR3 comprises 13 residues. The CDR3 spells CASSLRADYEQYF. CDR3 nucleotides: TGCGCCAGCAGCTTGAGGGCCGACTACGAGCAGTACTTC.